These 24 T cell receptor beta chains were sequenced from one sample in a study of beta chain features in type 1 diabetes. Study outcomes and limitations: In all four CD4+ subsets, TCRB CDR3 length was significantly, moderately reduced in type 1 diabetes.

As every portion of the isolated RNA was reverse transcribed, the sequencing read expressed TCRB transcripts. Only in-frame clones appear in the TCRdb table, and some are missing; sequencing was by immunoSEQ multiplex PCR. This table holds about 710,000 clones, about 14% found once. These receptors' targets are unknown. The sequenced sample consisted of naive CD4+ T cells from blood. The receptors originated from a young man with type 1 diabetes.

This clone has just a few counts. The chain combines TRBV7-2 with TRBJ2-5; perhaps TRBD2 as D (6 bases). The CDR3 sequence is 14 residues long. The germline gives CDR1 SGHTA, CDR2 FQGNSA. The germline V and J ends were trimmed by 3 bases and 3 bases, with 11 bases remaining between them. The CDR3, as DNA: TGTGCCAGCAGCTTTGGTAGCGGTGAAGAGACCCAGTACTTC. Translation: CASSFGSGEETQYF.

This clone was counted only a few times. This sequence joins TRBV7-9 and TRBJ2-1; no reliable D call. CDR3 length: 15 residues. CDR1 SEHNR and CDR2 FQNEAQ come from the germline V gene (reference sequence). Between the trimmed V and J ends, which lost 0 bases and 8 bases, there was a span of 14 bases. CDR3 in amino acids: CASSLAPAGKHEQFF. CDR3 nucleotide sequence: TGTGCCAGCAGCTTAGCGCCGGCAGGAAAGCATGAGCAGTTCTTC.

A few counts support this clone. This chain joins TRBV19 and TRBJ1-5; possibly TRBD1 for D (5 bases). Per the germline V gene, CDR1 is LNHDA and CDR2 is SQIVND (reference sequence). The CDR3 is 16 residues long. V lost 1 base and J lost 2, with 12 bases in between. The CDR3 here is CASSIGGTAGNQPQHF. The DNA of the CDR3 is TGTGCCAGTAGTATAGGTGGGACGGCGGGCAATCAGCCCCAGCATTTT.

The chain joins TRBV6-5 to TRBJ2-5; the D call may be TRBD1 or TRBD2 (5 bases each). Trimming shortened V by 2 bases and J by 7 bases, and 11 bases separated the two germline ends. Germline lookup yields CDR1 MNHEY and CDR2 SVGAGI. The CDR3 consists of 13 residues. This chain's CDR3 is CASSYGARGTQYF. The CDR3 DNA reads TGTGCCAGCAGTTACGGGGCCCGGGGGACCCAGTACTTC.

This clone has only a few counts. The chain employs TRBV5-1 and TRBJ1-4; D is perhaps TRBD1 (6 bases). The germline V gene has CDR1 SGHRS and CDR2 YFSETQ. Trimming stripped 1 base from V and 7 bases from J, with 14 bases between. There are 15 residues in the CDR3. CDR3 protein: CASSLSMGAVEKLFF. Here the CDR3 DNA reads TGCGCCAGCAGCTTGTCGATGGGGGCGGTTGAAAAACTGTTTTTT.

Only a few counts were recorded for this clone. The rearrangement uses TRBV7-2 and TRBJ2-1; TRBD2 is a possible D gene (5 bases). CDR1 and CDR2 (germline): SGHTA, FQGNSA. There are 12 residues in the CDR3. V lost 1 base to trimming and J lost 10 bases, with 8 bases between them. CDR3 bases: TGTGCCAGCAGCTTAGACTCGGGGGAGCAGTTCTTC. This sequence encodes CASSLDSGEQFF.

This clone was seen a handful of times. The chain uses TRBV10-3 and TRBJ2-5; 9 positions agree with TRBD2. The CDR3 length is 15 residues. The V segment lost 10 bases and the J segment 2 bases; nucleotides outside the gene matches: 11. Germline CDR1 reads ENHRY; CDR2 reads SYGVKD. CDR3 sequence reads: CANSAQAGGQETQYF. The CDR3 coding sequence is TGTGCCAACTCGGCCCAAGCGGGAGGACAAGAGACCCAGTACTTC.

CDR3 protein: CASSPAGTVNTEAFF. The CDR3 bases are TGTGCCAGCAGCCCAGCCGGGACAGTTAACACTGAAGCTTTCTTT. This rearrangement joins TRBV9 to TRBJ1-1; the match to TRBD1 covers 7 bases. The CDR3 spans 15 residues. The V gene end was trimmed by 4 bases and the J gene end by 2 bases; junction bases not matched to a gene: 8. Germline V lookup: CDR1 SGDLS, CDR2 YYNGEE.

In this sample, this clone turned up a few times. The genes are TRBV2 and TRBJ2-5; 8 bases map to TRBD2. The V and J ends lost 6 bases and 5 bases, in that order; junction bases with no gene match: 14. The V gene's germline CDR1 is SNHLY and CDR2 FYNNEI. The CDR3 covers 16 residues. The CDR3 is CASRSGQRGTSETQYF. As DNA, the CDR3 is TGTGCCAGCAGGTCCGGGCAGCGGGGGACCTCGGAGACCCAGTACTTC.

The chain uses TRBV11-1 and TRBJ2-1, with 11 bases fitting TRBD2. V lost 8 bases and J lost 9; bases outside the gene matches: 12. This CDR3 contains 15 residues. Germline V gene lookup returns CDR1 SGHAT and CDR2 FQDESV (reference sequence). CDR3 in amino acids: CASHLAGGRQSEQFF. As DNA, the CDR3 is TGTGCCAGCCATTTAGCGGGAGGGCGACAGAGTGAGCAGTTCTTC.

This chain connects TRBV4-2 to TRBJ1-1; TRBD1 is a possible D gene (5 bases). The germline gives CDR1 LGHNA, CDR2 YNFKEQ. Trimming pared 0 bases from V and 3 bases from J, leaving 11 bases between. The CDR3 loop spans 15 amino acids. DNA of the CDR3: TGTGCCAGCAGCCAAGATAACCGAGGGGACACTGAAGCTTTCTTT. Protein: CASSQDNRGDTEAFF.

The chain recombines TRBV7-2 with TRBJ1-2; D not resolved. The CDR3 consists of 14 residues. Germline V lookup: CDR1 SGHTA, CDR2 FQGNSA. Trimming took off 2 bases at V and 2 bases at J, with 9 bases between the two ends. CDR3 sequence: CASSLPTMNYGYTF. The CDR3 DNA follows: TGTGCCAGCAGCTTACCCACAATGAACTATGGCTACACCTTC.

The chain is built from TRBV30 and TRBJ1-5; tentatively, D is TRBD1 (6 bases). The length of the CDR3 is 16 residues. Germline CDR1 is GTSNPN and CDR2 is SVGIG (reference sequence). Between the trimmed V and J ends, which lost 1 base and 1 base, there was a span of 14 bases. This CDR3 is CAWSDRVGGSNQPQHF. DNA of the CDR3: TGTGCCTGGAGTGATAGGGTAGGGGGAAGCAATCAGCCCCAGCATTTT.

This clone was seen only a few times. The gene calls are TRBV2 and TRBJ2-1, with D unclear. From germline, CDR1 is SNHLY and CDR2 FYNNEI. The length of the CDR3 is 13 residues. V was trimmed by 6 bases and J by 2 bases, leaving 8 bases between them. CDR3: CASSGLTYNEQFF. The CDR3 DNA is TGTGCCAGCAGCGGATTAACCTACAATGAGCAGTTCTTC.

This clone was observed a few times. The V call is TRBV30, the J call TRBJ1-5; D gene ambiguous. The V gene lost 0 bases and the J gene lost 0 bases, with 9 bases spanning the gap. This CDR3 has 15 amino acids. Germline V gives CDR1 GTSNPN, CDR2 SVGIG (reference sequence). CDR3 nucleotide sequence: TGTGCCTGGAGTGTTCCCCGCCCTAGCAATCAGCCCCAGCATTTT. Residues: CAWSVPRPSNQPQHF.

The chain has TRBV29-1 and TRBJ2-3; 9 bases fit TRBD2. Germline CDR1 and CDR2: SQVTM and ANQGSEA. This CDR3 is 15 amino acids long. V dropped 4 bases and J dropped 4; count of bases not matched to a gene: 9. CDR3 DNA: TGCAGCGTTGTGGTAGCGGGGGCTCAGGCAGATACGCAGTATTTT. This encodes CSVVVAGAQADTQYF.

This clone was counted a few times. The rearrangement links TRBV2 to TRBJ1-2, with TRBD1 matching 7 bases. V shed 1 base and J 4 bases; nucleotides not matched to a gene: 3. CDR1 is SNHLY and CDR2 is FYNNEI in the germline V gene. The CDR3 is 14 amino acids. CDR3 coding DNA: TGTGCCAGCAGTGAAGAGGGGGCCGGCTATGGCTACACCTTC. Its protein product is CASSEEGAGYGYTF.

The chain has TRBV18 and TRBJ2-3; D gene unclear. The V and J ends lost 4 bases and 1 base respectively, with 15 bases between them. The CDR3 is 16 amino acids. Germline CDR1 and CDR2: KGHSH and LQKENI. Written as DNA, the CDR3 is TGTGCCAGCTCACTCACGGCCAGCACCCGCACAGATACGCAGTATTTT. Protein: CASSLTASTRTDTQYF.

This chain connects TRBV7-2 to TRBJ2-1, with 8 bases identical to TRBD2. V shed 5 bases and J 12 bases; nucleotides not matched to a gene: 3. CDR1 is SGHTA and CDR2 is FQGNSA in the germline V gene. This CDR3 spans 11 amino acids. CDR3 sequence reads: CASSRGLAQFF. CDR3 coding DNA: TGTGCCAGCAGCCGAGGACTAGCGCAGTTCTTC.

There are a few counts of this clone. The chain is built from TRBV5-1 and TRBJ2-3, with 9 bases fitting TRBD2. Germline trimming cut 2 bases from V and 1 base from J; bases unmatched to any gene: 5. The CDR3 sequence is 16 residues long. Germline V gene data show CDR1 as SGHRS and CDR2 as YFSETQ. For the CDR3, the DNA is TGCGCCAGCAGCTTTTCGGCTAGCGGGGGCACAGATACGCAGTATTTT. Its translation is CASSFSASGGTDTQYF. Full variable domain (missing parts from reference TRBV5-1 and TRBJ2-3): KAGVTQTPRYLIKTRGQQVTLSCSPISGHRSVSWYQQTPGQGLQFLFEYFSETQRNKGNFPGRFSGRQFSNSRSEMNVSTLELGDSALYLCASSFSASGGTDTQYFGPGTRLTVL.

The V and J genes are TRBV30 and TRBJ2-7, with unresolved D. With 0 bases removed from V and 3 bases from J, the gap between germline ends came to 9 bases. This CDR3 comprises 13 residues. CDR1 is GTSNPN, CDR2 SVGIG, per germline (reference sequence). CDR3 DNA sequence: TGTGCCTGGAGTGTAGGGCTTCGCTACGAGCAGTACTTC. Its translation is CAWSVGLRYEQYF. The full variable domain, completed using reference TRBV30 and TRBJ2-7, is SQTIHQWPATLVQPVGSPLSLECTVEGTSNPNLYWYRQAAGRGLQLLFYSVGIGQISSEVPQNLSASRPQDRQFILSSKKLLLSDSGFYLCAWSVGLRYEQYFGPGTRLTVT.

The chain joins TRBV2 to TRBJ1-2; no reliable D call. Germline CDR1 reads SNHLY; CDR2 reads FYNNEI. This CDR3 is 15 amino acids long. V was pared by 2 bases and J by 8 bases, with 18 bases between. The CDR3 here is CASSEPLRGRYGYTF. The CDR3 coding sequence is TGTGCCAGCAGTGAACCCCTACGGGGTCGGTACGGCTACACCTTC.

This clone was seen only a few times. This sequence joins TRBV29-1 and TRBJ2-5; no reliable D call. Germline V gene data show CDR1 as SQVTM and CDR2 as ANQGSEA. This CDR3 contains 10 residues. V was pared by 4 bases and J by 4 bases, with 4 bases between. The CDR3 is CSVGTETQYF. CDR3 coding DNA: TGCAGCGTTGGGACAGAGACCCAGTACTTC.

V usage is TRBV7-2 and J usage is TRBJ1-2, with D perhaps TRBD1 (6 bases). CDR3 length equals 17 residues. Germline V gene data show CDR1 as SGHTA and CDR2 as FQGNSA. Trimming took off 6 bases at V and 7 bases at J, with 27 bases between the two ends. In DNA, the CDR3 is TGTGCCAGCAGTCATTATGGGGGAGGGGGACATCCGCCTGGCTACACCTTC. This gives the protein CASSHYGGGGHPPGYTF.